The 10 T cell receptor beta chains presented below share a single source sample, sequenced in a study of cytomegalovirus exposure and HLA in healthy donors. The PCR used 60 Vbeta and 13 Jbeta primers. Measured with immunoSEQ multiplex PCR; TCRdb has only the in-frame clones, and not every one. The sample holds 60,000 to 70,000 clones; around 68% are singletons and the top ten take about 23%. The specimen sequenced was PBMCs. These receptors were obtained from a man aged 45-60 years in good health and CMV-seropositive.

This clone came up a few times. CDR3 sequence reads: CASSRLAGSYEQYF. The CDR3, as DNA: TGTGCCAGCAGCCGACTAGCGGGGTCCTACGAGCAGTACTTC. The chain links TRBV9 to TRBJ2-7, with TRBD2 matching over 11 bases. Germline CDR1 reads SGDLS; CDR2 reads YYNGEE. The ends lost 4 bases at V and 1 base at J; junction bases unmatched: 1. CDR3 length equals 14 residues. Together with reference TRBV9 and TRBJ2-7, the CDR3 gives the full variable domain: DSGVTQTPKHLITATGQRVTLRCSPRSGDLSVYWYQQSLDQGLQFLIQYYNGEERAKGNILERFSAQQFPDLHSELNLSSLELGDSALYFCASSRLAGSYEQYFGPGTRLTVT.

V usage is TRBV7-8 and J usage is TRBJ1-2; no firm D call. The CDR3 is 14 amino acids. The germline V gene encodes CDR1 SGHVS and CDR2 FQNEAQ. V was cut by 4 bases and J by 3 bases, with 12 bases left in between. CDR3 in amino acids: CASSSTGIYYGYTF. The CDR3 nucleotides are TGTGCCAGCAGCTCGACCGGGATCTACTATGGCTACACCTTC.

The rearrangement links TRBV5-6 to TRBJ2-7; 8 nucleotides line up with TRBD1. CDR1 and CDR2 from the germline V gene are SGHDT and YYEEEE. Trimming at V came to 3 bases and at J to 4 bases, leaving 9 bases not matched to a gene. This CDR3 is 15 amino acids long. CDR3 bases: TGTGCCAGCAGCTCGAACAGGGGGTTAAGGTACGAGCAGTACTTC. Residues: CASSSNRGLRYEQYF.

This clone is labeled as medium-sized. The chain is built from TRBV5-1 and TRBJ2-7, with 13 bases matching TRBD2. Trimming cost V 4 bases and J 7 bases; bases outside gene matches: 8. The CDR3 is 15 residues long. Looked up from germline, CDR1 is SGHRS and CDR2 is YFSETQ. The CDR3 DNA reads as TGCGCCAGCAGCCCAGATCCGGGACTAGCGGGGGAGCAGTACTTC. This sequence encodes CASSPDPGLAGEQYF. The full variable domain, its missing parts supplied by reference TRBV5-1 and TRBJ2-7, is KAGVTQTPRYLIKTRGQQVTLSCSPISGHRSVSWYQQTPGQGLQFLFEYFSETQRNKGNFPGRFSGRQFSNSRSEMNVSTLELGDSALYLCASSPDPGLAGEQYFGPGTRLTVT.

CDR3 nucleotides: TGTGCCAGGCAGGGACAGGTCCAAGAGACCCAGTACTTC. This gives the protein CARQGQVQETQYF. The J gene is TRBJ2-5, the V gene TRBV6-5; 8 bases agree with TRBD1. Trimming cost V 9 bases and J 1 base; bases outside gene matches: 4. The germline V gene has CDR1 MNHEY and CDR2 SVGAGI. The length of the CDR3 is 13 residues.

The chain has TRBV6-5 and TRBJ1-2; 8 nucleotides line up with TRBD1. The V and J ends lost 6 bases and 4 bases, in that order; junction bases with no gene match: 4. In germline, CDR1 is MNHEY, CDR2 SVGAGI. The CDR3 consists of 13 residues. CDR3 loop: CASSPDRGYGYTF. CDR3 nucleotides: TGTGCCAGCAGCCCCGACAGGGGCTATGGCTACACCTTC.

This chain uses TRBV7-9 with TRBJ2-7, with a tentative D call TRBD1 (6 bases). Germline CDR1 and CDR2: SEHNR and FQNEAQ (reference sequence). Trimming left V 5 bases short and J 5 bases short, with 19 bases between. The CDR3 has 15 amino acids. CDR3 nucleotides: TGTGCCAGCAGCGCAAGCACAGGGTTGGTTAACGAGCAGTACTTC. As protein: CASSASTGLVNEQYF.

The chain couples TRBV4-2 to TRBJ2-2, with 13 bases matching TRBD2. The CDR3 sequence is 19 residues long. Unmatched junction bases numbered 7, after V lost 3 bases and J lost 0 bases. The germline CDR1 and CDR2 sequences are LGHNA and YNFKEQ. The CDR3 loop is CASSQMGLAGITNTGELFF. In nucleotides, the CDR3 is TGTGCCAGCAGCCAGATGGGACTAGCGGGAATTACGAACACCGGGGAGCTGTTTTTT.

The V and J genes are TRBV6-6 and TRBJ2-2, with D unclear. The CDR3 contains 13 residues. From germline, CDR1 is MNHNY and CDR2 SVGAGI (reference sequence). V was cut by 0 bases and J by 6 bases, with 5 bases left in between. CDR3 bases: TGTGCCAGCAGTTACTCGGGCCCCGGGGAGCTGTTTTTT. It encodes CASSYSGPGELFF.

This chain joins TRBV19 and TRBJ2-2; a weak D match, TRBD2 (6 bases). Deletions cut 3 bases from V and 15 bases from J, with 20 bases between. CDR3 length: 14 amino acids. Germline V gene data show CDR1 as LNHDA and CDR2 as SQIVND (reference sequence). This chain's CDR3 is CASSIQTMEGLVFF. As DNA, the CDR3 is TGTGCCAGTAGTATCCAAACGATGGAGGGTTTGGTGTTTTTT. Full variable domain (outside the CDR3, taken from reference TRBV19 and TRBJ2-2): DGGITQSPKYLFRKEGQNVTLSCEQNLNHDAMYWYRQDPGQGLRLIYYSQIVNDFQKGDIAEGYSVSREKKESFPLTVTSAQKNPTAFYLCASSIQTMEGLVFFGEGSRLTVL.